The clone carrying this TCR beta chain turned up a few times. The data originate from a study of T cells after yellow fever vaccination. Whole-study results and caveats: In post-booster samples, most primary-vaccination clones reappeared (about 97% CD4, nearly 90% CD8).

TCRdb analysed the 5' RACE reads with MiXCR anew, one entry per CDR3 protein. The data contain over 85,000 distinct CDR3 sequences, roughly 8.2% of them seen just once; the ten biggest clones take up around 16%. The germline CDR1 and CDR2 sequences are PRHDT and FYEKMQ (reference sequence). Trimming shortened V by 5 bases and J by 0 bases, and 11 bases separated the two germline ends. The CDR3 totals 14 residues. The starting material was CD8+ T cells not binding an NS4B(214-222) dextramer, sorted from PBMCs, obtained more than 14 days after the first yellow fever vaccination. The chain couples TRBV13 to TRBJ2-7, with D perhaps matching TRBD2 (6 bases). The receptor was isolated from a man aged 18 to 29 who received the YFV17D yellow fever vaccine. The CDR3 coding sequence is TGTGCCAGCAGCCAGGGACTCAGCTCCTACGAGCAGTACTTC. This sequence encodes CASSQGLSSYEQYF.